Listed below are T cell receptor beta chains from one sample, sequenced in a study of identical twins. Using its own MiXCR run on the 5' RACE reads, TCRdb lists one record per CDR3 protein. The sample holds roughly 630,000 distinct CDR3 sequences, about 7.6% seen once. Separately, the same data were catalogued under a study of yellow fever vaccine responses in identical twins.

Sequencing was done on a sample of PBMCs. Receptors were obtained from a woman under 30 in good health. Each CDR3 is given with its conserved first and last residue. The D gene is left open where the match is weak. Clone size is not always given. Where it is, it says once, few, many or a class for expanded clones.

D gene	CDR3 length	V gene	clone size	J gene	CDR3 protein	CDR3 DNA
.	15	TRBV2	many	TRBJ1-3	CASSEEATVGNTIYF	TGTGCCAGCAGCGAGGAGGCCACGGTTGGAAACACCATATATTTT
TRBD2	16	TRBV6-1	.	TRBJ2-1	CASSPDGLAGGVEQFF	TGTGCCAGCAGTCCTGATGGACTAGCGGGAGGTGTTGAGCAGTTCTTC
.	13	TRBV7-8	.	TRBJ1-4	CASSAGLNEKLFF	TGTGCCAGCAGCGCGGGGCTTAATGAAAAACTGTTTTTT
.	17	TRBV4-2	few	TRBJ2-5	CASSQEGVGGIVETQYF	TGTGCCAGCAGCCAAGAAGGGGTAGGGGGTATCGTGGAGACCCAGTACTTC
TRBD2	18	TRBV5-1	many	TRBJ2-3	CASSSLREGPLRTDTQYF	TGCGCCAGCAGCAGCCTCAGGGAGGGCCCACTTCGCACAGATACGCAGTATTTT
.	14	TRBV5-1	.	TRBJ2-3	CASSLDIRTDTQYF	TGCGCCAGCAGCTTGGACATTCGCACAGATACGCAGTATTTT
TRBD2	16	TRBV11-2	few	TRBJ2-7	CASSRNSGRAIYEQYF	TGTGCCAGCAGCCGAAATAGCGGGAGGGCCATTTACGAGCAGTACTTC
.	13	TRBV7-9	few	TRBJ2-3	CASSKPTTDTQYF	TGTGCCAGCAGCAAACCGACCACAGATACGCAGTATTTT
TRBD1	13	TRBV12-3/TRBV12-4	many	TRBJ1-1	CASSGQGSTEAFF	TGTGCCAGCAGTGGACAGGGTAGCACTGAAGCTTTCTTT
TRBD1	15	TRBV12-3/TRBV12-4	many	TRBJ2-7	CASTPSGQGEREQYF	TGTGCCAGCACCCCTTCGGGACAGGGTGAGAGAGAGCAGTACTTC
.	12	TRBV12-3/TRBV12-4	many	TRBJ1-5	CASSTATQPQHF	TGTGCCAGCAGTACAGCCACCCAGCCCCAGCATTTT
.	15	TRBV28	.	TRBJ1-5	CASSLTRYINQPQHF	TGTGCCAGCAGTCTCACCCGGTATATCAATCAGCCCCAGCATTTT
.	15	TRBV10-3	many	TRBJ2-5	CAISEWWGQKETQYF	TGTGCCATCAGTGAGTGGTGGGGGCAGAAAGAGACCCAGTACTTC
TRBD2	19	TRBV6-1	many	TRBJ2-5	CASSLWAPKLAGLQETQYF	TGTGCCAGCAGCCTATGGGCCCCAAAACTAGCGGGGCTCCAAGAGACCCAGTACTTC
TRBD2	15	TRBV10-3	few	TRBJ2-1	CAISGLAGANNEQFF	TGTGCCATCAGTGGGCTAGCGGGGGCAAACAATGAGCAGTTCTTC
.	14	TRBV5-6	.	TRBJ1-2	CASSLEGQAGGYTF	TGTGCCAGCAGCTTGGAGGGACAAGCGGGTGGCTACACCTTC
TRBD2	16	TRBV20-1	few	TRBJ2-1	CSAREPGTSSYNEQFF	TGCAGTGCTAGAGAGCCCGGGACTAGCTCCTACAATGAGCAGTTCTTC
.	13	TRBV27	many	TRBJ1-1	CASSLEVNTEAFF	TGTGCCAGCAGTTTAGAAGTGAACACTGAAGCTTTCTTT
TRBD1	12	TRBV9	few	TRBJ1-1	CASSPRDREAFF	TGTGCCAGCAGCCCCCGGGACAGGGAAGCTTTCTTT
.	12	TRBV12-3/TRBV12-4	.	TRBJ1-1	CASIGENTEAFF	TGTGCCAGCATCGGGGAGAACACTGAAGCTTTCTTT
.	14	TRBV9	few	TRBJ2-7	CASSVGQGGYEQYF	TGTGCCAGCAGCGTAGGGCAGGGGGGCTACGAGCAGTACTTC
TRBD2	16	TRBV3-1	many	TRBJ2-7	CASSRGPSGSSYEQYF	TGTGCCAGCAGCAGAGGGCCTAGCGGGAGCTCCTACGAGCAGTACTTC
.	13	TRBV12-3/TRBV12-4	many	TRBJ1-2	CASSLSPRDGYTF	TGTGCCAGCAGTTTGTCCCCCAGGGATGGCTACACCTTC
.	17	TRBV11-2	many	TRBJ2-2	CASSTPRPLEHTGELFF	TGTGCCAGCAGCACACCCAGACCATTAGAACACACCGGGGAGCTGTTTTTT
.	15	TRBV4-1	.	TRBJ1-1	CASSQDPGMNTEAFF	TGCGCCAGCAGCCAAGATCCAGGGATGAACACTGAAGCTTTCTTT
TRBD1	15	TRBV5-1	few	TRBJ2-1	CASSSDRVNGNEQFF	TGCGCCAGCAGCTCGGACAGGGTCAACGGGAATGAGCAGTTCTTC